This TCR beta chain was profiled in a study of regulatory T cells in long-lasting Graves disease. Whole-study results and caveats: Because few samples were included, accuracy may have been lower.

The authors built TCR beta libraries using iRepertoire HTBI primers and Arm-PCR of CDR3 regions. From the multiplex PCR reads, TCRdb called clonotypes with MiXCR, one entry per CDR3 protein. The sample shows 500,000 to 700,000 distinct CDR3 sequences, 15% to 20% of them seen only once. Many counts were recorded for this clonotype. No antigen is known for it. Time point here: newly diagnosed GD, antithyroid drugs for less than 3 months. The TCR library was made from RNA that had been extracted from PBMCs in TRIzol. CDR3 length: 17 amino acids. V dropped 0 bases and J dropped 5; count of bases not matched to a gene: 4. The germline CDR1 and CDR2 sequences are WSHSY and SAAADI. These records were also assigned to another study, of T cells in Graves' hyperthyroidism and ophthalmopathy. From that paper: Most expanded thyroid clonotypes above 0.001 also appeared in blood.

The chain recombines TRBV10-2 with TRBJ2-5; 15 nucleotides match TRBD2. The sample in question was peripheral blood mononuclear cells (PBMCs), obtained at new diagnosis, from a patient treated with antithyroid drugs. This TCR came from a woman between 25 and 40 years old with Graves disease. The CDR3: CASSESHGTSGRETQYF. For the CDR3, the DNA is TGCGCCAGCAGTGAGTCACATGGGACTAGCGGGAGGGAGACCCAGTACTTC.